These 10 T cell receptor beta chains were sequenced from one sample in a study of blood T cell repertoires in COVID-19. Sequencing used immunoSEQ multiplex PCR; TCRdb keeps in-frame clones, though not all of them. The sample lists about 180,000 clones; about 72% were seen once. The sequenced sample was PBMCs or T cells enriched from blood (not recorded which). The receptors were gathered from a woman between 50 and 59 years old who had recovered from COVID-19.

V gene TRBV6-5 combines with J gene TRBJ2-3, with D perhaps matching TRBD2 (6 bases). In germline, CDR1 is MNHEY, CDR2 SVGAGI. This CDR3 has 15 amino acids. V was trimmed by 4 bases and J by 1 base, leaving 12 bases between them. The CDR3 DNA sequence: TGTGCCAGCAGTTTTAGCGGTTCCCGCACAGATACGCAGTATTTT. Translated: CASSFSGSRTDTQYF.

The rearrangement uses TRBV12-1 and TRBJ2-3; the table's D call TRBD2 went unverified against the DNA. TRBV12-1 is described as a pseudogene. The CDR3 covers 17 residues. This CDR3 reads CASSFRREVLTTDTQYF. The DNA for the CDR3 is TGTGCCAGCAGCTTTAGGCGGGAGGTCCTTACCACAGATACGCAGTATTTT.

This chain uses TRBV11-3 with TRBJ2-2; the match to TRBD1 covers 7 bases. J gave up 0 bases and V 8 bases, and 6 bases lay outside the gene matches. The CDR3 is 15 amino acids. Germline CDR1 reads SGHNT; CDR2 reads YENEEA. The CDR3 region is CASAPGTANTGELFF. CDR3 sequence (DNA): TGTGCCAGCGCTCCCGGGACAGCGAACACCGGGGAGCTGTTTTTT.

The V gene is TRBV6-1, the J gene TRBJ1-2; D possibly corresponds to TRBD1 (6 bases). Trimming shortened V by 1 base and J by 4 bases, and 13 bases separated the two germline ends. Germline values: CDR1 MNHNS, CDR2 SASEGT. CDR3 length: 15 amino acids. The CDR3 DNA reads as TGTGCCAGCAGTGAAGGGGGGGGCCGCCGCTATGGCTACACCTTC. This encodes CASSEGGGRRYGYTF.

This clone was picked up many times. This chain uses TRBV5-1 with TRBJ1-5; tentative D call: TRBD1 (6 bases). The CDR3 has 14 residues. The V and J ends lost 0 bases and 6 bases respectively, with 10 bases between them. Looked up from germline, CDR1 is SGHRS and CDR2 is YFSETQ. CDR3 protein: CASSLEGEGQPQHF. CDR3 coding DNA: TGCGCCAGCAGCTTGGAGGGGGAAGGTCAGCCCCAGCATTTT.

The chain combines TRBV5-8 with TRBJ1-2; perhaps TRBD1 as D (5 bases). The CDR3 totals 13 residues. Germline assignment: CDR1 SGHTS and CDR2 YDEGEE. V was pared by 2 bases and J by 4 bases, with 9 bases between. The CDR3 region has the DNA TGTGCCAGCAGCTTAGTGGGGCTCTATGGCTACACCTTC. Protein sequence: CASSLVGLYGYTF.

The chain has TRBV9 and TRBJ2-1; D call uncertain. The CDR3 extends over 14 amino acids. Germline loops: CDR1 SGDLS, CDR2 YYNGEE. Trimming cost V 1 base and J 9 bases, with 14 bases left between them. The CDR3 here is CASSVSDADGEQFF. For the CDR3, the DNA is TGTGCCAGCAGCGTATCTGATGCGGATGGTGAGCAGTTCTTC.

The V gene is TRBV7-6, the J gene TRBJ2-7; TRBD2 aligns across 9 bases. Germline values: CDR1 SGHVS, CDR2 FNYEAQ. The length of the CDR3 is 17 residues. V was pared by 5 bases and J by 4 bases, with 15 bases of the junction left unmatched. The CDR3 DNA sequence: TGTGCCAGCAGCCCGCAGGAGAGGCTAGCGGGATATTACGAGCAGTACTTC. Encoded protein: CASSPQERLAGYYEQYF.

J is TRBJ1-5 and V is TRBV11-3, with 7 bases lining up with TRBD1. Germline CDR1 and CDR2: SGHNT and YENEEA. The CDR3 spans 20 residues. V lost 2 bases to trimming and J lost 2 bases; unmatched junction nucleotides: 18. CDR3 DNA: TGTGCCAGCAGCTTATACCCCCGACAGGGCCAAATAGCAGGCAATCAGCCCCAGCATTTT. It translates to CASSLYPRQGQIAGNQPQHF. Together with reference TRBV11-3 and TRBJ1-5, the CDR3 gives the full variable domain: EAGVVQSPRYKIIEKKQPVAFWCNPISGHNTLYWYLQNLGQGPELLIRYENEEAVDDSQLPKDRFSAERLKGVDSTLKIQPAELGDSAVYLCASSLYPRQGQIAGNQPQHFGDGTRLSIL.

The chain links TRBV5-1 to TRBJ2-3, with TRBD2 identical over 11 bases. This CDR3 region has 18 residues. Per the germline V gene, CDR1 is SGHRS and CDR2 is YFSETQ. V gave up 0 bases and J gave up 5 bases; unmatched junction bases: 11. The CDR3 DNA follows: TGCGCCAGCAGCTTGGGATTACTAGCGGGAGTCGGTGGAGATACGCAGTATTTT. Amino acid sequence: CASSLGLLAGVGGDTQYF.